This passage covers 7 T cell receptor beta chains from one sample sequenced in a study of tumor and adjacent non-tumor tissue in lung cancer (dated by TCRdb to 2017 to 2018). RNA was isolated from bulk, unsorted tissue, and RNA quality was assessed with a NanoDrop ND-1000 and an Agilent 2100. Distant non-tumor tissue taken more than 3 cm from the tumor edge was used as the normal lung sample. Receptor amplification or capture employed multiplex PCR. Instrument used: Illumina HiSeq 2500. TCRbeta libraries were constructed through three rounds of nested PCR with primers (Table S4) according to protocols modified from ARM-PCR. TCRdb reprocessing: public reads trimmed at Q25 with fastp, clones called with MiXCR, in-frame beta chains kept. Rows with one shared CDR3 protein collapse into an entry with the most common genes and DNA. The sample table records more than 85,000 distinct CDR3 sequences; 50% to 70% of these occur just once. The top ten clonotypes cover 15% to 20% of the sample.

Input material: distant non-tumor lung tissue. The receptors originated from a man in his sixties with non-small cell lung cancer.

As regards this clonotype: A single base separates this from a much larger clone, so it may be a read error. The J gene is TRBJ1-6, the V gene TRBV28; D gene unclear. The germline V gene encodes CDR1 MDHEN and CDR2 SYDVKM. CDR3 length equals 12 residues. CDR3 nucleotide sequence: TGTGCCGGCAGTTTAAATAATTCACCCCTCCACTTT. Its translation is CAGSLNNSPLHF.

As concerns this clonotype: Here the CDR3 omits its conserved ending phenylalanine or tryptophan, so a read error is the likely source. The V gene is TRBV20-1, the J gene TRBJ2-7; TRBD1 aligns across 10 bases. Germline V gives CDR1 DFQATT, CDR2 SNEGSKA (reference sequence). V lost 5 bases, J lost 5 bases, and 12 bases stayed unmatched. The CDR3 is 15 amino acids. The CDR3 protein is CSAGAPGQGNHEQYL. As DNA, the CDR3 is TGCAGTGCTGGAGCCCCGGGACAGGGGAACCACGAGCAGTACCTC.

Note on this clonotype: The germline gene is not matched at one end of the junction; a read error may be the cause. The chain carries TRBV11-1 and TRBJ2-7; D is unresolved. Germline V gene lookup returns CDR1 SGHAT and CDR2 FQDESV (reference sequence). The CDR3 extends over 17 amino acids. CDR3 in amino acids: CASSPRLCGSGSYEQYF. The CDR3, as DNA: TGTGCCAGCAGCCCCCGTCTATGCGGATCCGGCTCCTACGAGCAATACTTC.

Of note for this clonotype: This clone may be a read error of a much larger clone one base away. The CDR3 does not close with the conserved phenylalanine or tryptophan, likely indicating a read error. The chain uses TRBV7-9 and TRBJ2-2; D ambiguous. CDR3 size: 13 residues. Deletions cut 2 bases from V and 0 bases from J, with 1 base between. Germline-derived CDR1 and CDR2 are SEHNR and FQNEAQ (reference sequence). As DNA, the CDR3 is TGTGCCAGCAGCTTACCGAACACCGGGGAGCTGTTTTTA. The encoded protein is CASSLPNTGELFL.

This clonotype has a count of ten or more. The chain has TRBV7-8 and TRBJ1-5; D is ambiguous. The V and J ends lost 1 base and 0 bases respectively, with 7 bases between them. This CDR3 region has 15 residues. CDR1 is SGHVS and CDR2 is FQNEAQ in the germline V gene. CDR3 sequence (DNA): TGTGCCAGCAGCTTAGGGACGGTTAGCAATCAGCCCCAGCATTTT. It specifies CASSLGTVSNQPQHF.

A remark on this clonotype: The junction does not match germline at one end; this may be a read error. The rearrangement uses TRBV20-1 and TRBJ1-1, with 7 nucleotides matching TRBD1. In germline, CDR1 is DFQATT, CDR2 SNEGSKA (reference sequence). The CDR3 totals 15 residues. DNA for the CDR3: TGCAGTGTTAGAGATTGGACAGGAGATAACACTGAAGCTTTCTTT. This encodes CSVRDWTGDNTEAFF.

This clonotype was detected once. The chain joins TRBV7-9 to TRBJ2-3; D is uncertain. Looked up from germline, CDR1 is SEHNR and CDR2 is FQNEAQ (reference sequence). The CDR3 has 15 residues. V dropped 2 bases and J dropped 3 bases, with 12 bases sitting between them. CDR3 loop: CASSLSTTETDTQYF. The CDR3 DNA sequence: TGTGCCAGCAGCTTAAGTACTACGGAAACAGATACGCAGTATTTT.